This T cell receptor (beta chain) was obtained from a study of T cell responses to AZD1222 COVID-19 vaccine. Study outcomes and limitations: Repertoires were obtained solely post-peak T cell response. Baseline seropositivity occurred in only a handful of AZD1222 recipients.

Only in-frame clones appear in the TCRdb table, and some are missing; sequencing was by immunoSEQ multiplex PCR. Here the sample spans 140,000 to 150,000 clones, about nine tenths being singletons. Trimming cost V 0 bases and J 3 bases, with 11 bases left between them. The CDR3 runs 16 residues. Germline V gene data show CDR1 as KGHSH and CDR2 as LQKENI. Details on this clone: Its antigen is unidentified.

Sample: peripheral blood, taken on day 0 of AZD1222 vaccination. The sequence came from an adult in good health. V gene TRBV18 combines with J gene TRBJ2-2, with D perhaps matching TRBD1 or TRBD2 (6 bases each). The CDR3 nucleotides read TGTGCCAGCTCACCACCGGGGGGCAGGGACACCGGGGAGCTGTTTTTT. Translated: CASSPPGGRDTGELFF.